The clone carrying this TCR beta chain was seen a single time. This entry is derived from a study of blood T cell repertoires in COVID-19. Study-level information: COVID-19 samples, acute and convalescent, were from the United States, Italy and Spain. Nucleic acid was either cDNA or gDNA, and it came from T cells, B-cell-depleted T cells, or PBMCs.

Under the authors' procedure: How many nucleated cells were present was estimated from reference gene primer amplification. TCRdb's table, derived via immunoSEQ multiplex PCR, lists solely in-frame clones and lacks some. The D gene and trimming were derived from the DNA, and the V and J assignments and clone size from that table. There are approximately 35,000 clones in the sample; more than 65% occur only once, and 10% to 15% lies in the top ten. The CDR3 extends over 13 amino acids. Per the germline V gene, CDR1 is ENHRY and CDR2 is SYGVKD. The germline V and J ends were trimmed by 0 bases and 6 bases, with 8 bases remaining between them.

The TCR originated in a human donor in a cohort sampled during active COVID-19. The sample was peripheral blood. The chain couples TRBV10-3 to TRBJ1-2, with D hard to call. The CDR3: CAISESFENGYTF. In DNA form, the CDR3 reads TGTGCCATCAGTGAGTCGTTTGAGAATGGCTACACCTTC.